This passage covers 32 T cell receptor beta chains from one sample sequenced in a study of blood T cell repertoires in COVID-19. Assay used: immunoSEQ multiplex PCR; TCRdb lists only in-frame clones, some missing. The sample contains almost 350,000 clones, approximately 91% of which appear only once. The sample comprised PBMCs or T cells enriched from blood (not recorded which). Every receptor here comes from a young woman who had been exposed to COVID-19.

This clone came up once. The V gene is TRBV7-9, the J gene TRBJ2-1; no clear D gene. Germline loops: CDR1 SEHNR, CDR2 FQNEAQ (reference sequence). The CDR3 totals 15 residues. V lost 8 bases to trimming and J lost 4 bases, with 18 bases between them. CDR3 region: CASSSGAREYNEQFF. CDR3 in DNA: TGTGCCAGCTCCTCCGGAGCTAGAGAATACAATGAGCAGTTCTTC.

This clone was picked up a small number of times. V is TRBV10-1 and J is TRBJ2-1, with 9 bases identical to TRBD2. Germline assignment: CDR1 WNHNN and CDR2 SYGVQD (reference sequence). Trimming cost V 3 bases and J 5 bases; bases outside gene matches: 5. This CDR3 has 15 amino acids. CDR3: CASSDSSGIHNEQFF. The CDR3 bases are TGCGCCAGCAGTGATTCTAGCGGGATCCACAATGAGCAGTTCTTC.

This chain links TRBV19 with TRBJ2-7; TRBD1 agrees at 10 bases. In germline, CDR1 is LNHDA, CDR2 SQIVND (reference sequence). V trimming: 5 bases; J trimming: 5 bases; junction bases outside the gene matches: 9. CDR3 length: 15 residues. CDR3 coding DNA: TGTGCCAGTAGTTTCCGGGACAGGGGAAGCAACGAGCAGTACTTC. It translates to CASSFRDRGSNEQYF.

CDR3 region: CASSSHSPKNIQYF. The DNA for the CDR3 is TGTGCCAGCAGTTCCCACAGTCCCAAAAACATTCAGTACTTC. The V call is TRBV6-2 or TRBV6-3, the J call TRBJ2-4; D is undetermined. Germline V gene sequence: CDR1 MNHEY, CDR2 SVGEGT. CDR3 size: 14 residues. Trimming removed 4 bases from V and 2 bases from J, with 9 bases in between.

J is TRBJ2-1 and V is TRBV24-1; TRBD2 aligns across 10 bases. The CDR3 covers 16 residues. J was trimmed by 7 bases and V by 3 bases; bases with no gene match: 8. The germline V gene encodes CDR1 KGHDR and CDR2 SFDVKD. CDR3 protein: CATSDPLAGDRNEQFF. In DNA form, the CDR3 reads TGTGCCACCAGTGATCCCCTAGCGGGAGATAGGAATGAGCAGTTCTTC.

This clone was observed a handful of times. The J gene is TRBJ1-5, the V gene TRBV19, with unresolved D. Germline CDR1 is LNHDA and CDR2 is SQIVND (reference sequence). V lost 4 bases to trimming and J lost 4 bases, with 8 bases between them. CDR3 length: 13 residues. The CDR3 here is CASSRGRNQPQHF. The CDR3 DNA reads TGTGCCAGTAGTAGAGGAAGAAATCAGCCCCAGCATTTT.

The V gene is TRBV11-2, the J gene TRBJ2-1, with 7 bases aligning to TRBD1. CDR3 length: 16 residues. J was trimmed by 2 bases and V by 6 bases; bases with no gene match: 10. Germline CDR1 is SGHAT and CDR2 is FQNNGV. CDR3 region: CASSSTRQGAYNEQFF. Written as DNA, the CDR3 is TGTGCCAGCAGTTCAACCAGACAGGGCGCCTACAATGAGCAGTTCTTC.

The chain joins TRBV7-9 to TRBJ2-1, with 8 bases identical to TRBD2. Losses at the gene ends were 3 bases for V and 6 bases for J; bases not matched to a gene: 7. The CDR3 totals 15 residues. Germline CDR1 reads SEHNR; CDR2 reads FQNEAQ (reference sequence). The CDR3 loop reads CASSFGSGTINEQFF. The DNA for the CDR3 is TGTGCCAGCAGCTTCGGTAGCGGGACGATCAATGAGCAGTTCTTC.

The gene calls are TRBV7-2 and TRBJ2-7, with 8 positions matching TRBD1. CDR1 and CDR2 from the germline V gene are SGHTA and FQGNSA. This CDR3 contains 16 residues. The V gene end was trimmed by 5 bases and the J gene end by 5 bases; junction bases not matched to a gene: 14. CDR3 in DNA: TGTGCCAGCAGCAGAAAAGTTGGACAGGGTAAACACGAGCAGTACTTC. This sequence encodes CASSRKVGQGKHEQYF.

V usage is TRBV29-1 and J usage is TRBJ2-3; D is unresolved. This CDR3 region has 11 residues. Germline lookup yields CDR1 SQVTM and CDR2 ANQGSEA. The V end lost 5 bases, the J end lost 6 bases, and 9 bases lay between the germline ends. CDR3 amino acids: CSVLPPDTQYF. The CDR3 region has the DNA TGCAGCGTTCTCCCCCCCGATACGCAGTATTTT.

The V and J genes are TRBV9 and TRBJ2-1; 8 bases map to TRBD1. Looked up from germline, CDR1 is SGDLS and CDR2 is YYNGEE. J gave up 3 bases and V 4 bases, and 9 bases lay outside the gene matches. The CDR3 loop spans 16 amino acids. CDR3 sequence reads: CASSPQAGGNYNEQFF. CDR3 coding DNA: TGTGCCAGCAGCCCCCAGGCAGGGGGCAACTACAATGAGCAGTTCTTC. The complete variable domain, with remaining parts taken from reference TRBV9 and TRBJ2-1, reads DSGVTQTPKHLITATGQRVTLRCSPRSGDLSVYWYQQSLDQGLQFLIQYYNGEERAKGNILERFSAQQFPDLHSELNLSSLELGDSALYFCASSPQAGGNYNEQFFGPGTRLTVL.

The rearrangement links TRBV6-5 to TRBJ1-6; 7 nucleotides line up with TRBD1. This CDR3 comprises 16 residues. Germline V CDR1 and CDR2: MNHEY, SVGAGI. The V and J ends lost 3 bases and 3 bases, in that order; junction bases with no gene match: 5. The CDR3 spells CASSYTGDRYNSPLHF. In DNA, the CDR3 is TGTGCCAGCAGTTATACAGGGGACCGCTATAATTCACCCCTCCACTTT.

This clone appeared a single time. The chain has TRBV4-2 and TRBJ2-3; D unclear. Trimming took 4 bases from V and 8 from J, leaving 10 bases between them. The CDR3 extends over 12 amino acids. Germline CDR1 and CDR2: LGHNA and YNFKEQ. Here the CDR3 DNA reads TGTGCCAGCAGCCCCGACCCGGGTACGCAGTATTTT. Amino acids: CASSPDPGTQYF.

The CDR3 DNA reads TGTGCCAGTAGTGGGGTCGCCGGGAGCTCCTATAATTCACCCCTCCACTTT. Translated: CASSGVAGSSYNSPLHF. The chain links TRBV19 to TRBJ1-6; D is unresolved. The V gene's germline CDR1 is LNHDA and CDR2 SQIVND (reference sequence). Trimming removed 5 bases at V and 0 bases at J, with 14 bases between. The CDR3 contains 17 residues. Together with reference TRBV19 and TRBJ1-6, the CDR3 gives the full variable domain: DGGITQSPKYLFRKEGQNVTLSCEQNLNHDAMYWYRQDPGQGLRLIYYSQIVNDFQKGDIAEGYSVSREKKESFPLTVTSAQKNPTAFYLCASSGVAGSSYNSPLHFGNGTRLTVT.

This chain joins TRBV6-5 and TRBJ1-1; D gene unclear. CDR1 is MNHEY and CDR2 is SVGAGI in the germline V gene. V was pared by 3 bases and J by 1 base, with 15 bases between. The CDR3 sequence is 16 residues long. The CDR3 DNA reads TGTGCCAGCAGTTATGACACCGTACTCGGGAACACTGAAGCTTTCTTT. This gives the protein CASSYDTVLGNTEAFF.

The chain links TRBV19 to TRBJ2-7; 11 nucleotides agree with TRBD1. The CDR3 has 16 residues. Unmatched junction bases numbered 3, after V lost 0 bases and J lost 2 bases. Germline V gene sequence: CDR1 LNHDA, CDR2 SQIVND (reference sequence). The CDR3 loop is CASSIESDRGPYEQYF. CDR3 DNA: TGTGCCAGTAGTATAGAATCGGACAGGGGGCCCTACGAGCAGTACTTC.

This chain joins TRBV4-1 and TRBJ2-2, with D possibly TRBD1 on 5 matching bases. The CDR3 extends over 16 amino acids. V lost 4 bases to trimming and J lost 1 base, with 13 bases between them. CDR1 is MGHRA and CDR2 is YSYEKL in the germline V gene. CDR3 residues: CASSPAPRENTGELFF. DNA of the CDR3: TGCGCCAGCAGCCCCGCCCCCAGGGAGAACACCGGGGAGCTGTTTTTT.

This clone is a singleton in its sample. The chain combines TRBV6-5 with TRBJ1-2; no reliable D call. Germline CDR1 is MNHEY and CDR2 is SVGAGI. V gave up 5 bases and J gave up 0 bases, with 10 bases separating them. CDR3 size: 14 residues. CDR3 bases: TGTGCCAGCAGTCGGGCGGGAGCTAACTATGGCTACACCTTC. Protein product: CASSRAGANYGYTF.

This clone was detected only a few times. The chain employs TRBV6-1 and TRBJ2-1, with 8 nucleotides matching TRBD2. CDR1 and CDR2 from the germline V gene are MNHNS and SASEGT. Trimming removed 0 bases from V and 7 bases from J; junction bases left unmatched: 2. This CDR3 is built from 14 residues. The DNA of the CDR3 is TGTGCCAGCAGTGAAGCGGGCGGGAGGAATGAGCAGTTCTTC. Its protein is CASSEAGGRNEQFF.

V is TRBV2 and J is TRBJ1-5; maybe TRBD1 (6 bases). Trimming took off 4 bases at V and 11 bases at J, with 18 bases between the two ends. From germline, CDR1 is SNHLY and CDR2 FYNNEI. The CDR3 extends over 14 amino acids. The chain's CDR3 is CASSGWTEAQSQHF. The CDR3 region has the DNA TGTGCCAGCAGTGGTTGGACAGAAGCACAGTCCCAGCATTTT.

The chain recombines TRBV28 with TRBJ2-7; possibly TRBD2 for D (6 bases). The CDR3 contains 14 residues. Germline V CDR1 and CDR2: MDHEN, SYDVKM. The V end lost 5 bases, the J end lost 6 bases, and 17 bases lay between the germline ends. The CDR3 DNA reads TGTGCCAGCAGTAGGCCCCCTATCGGGGGCGAGCAGTACTTC. Amino acid sequence: CASSRPPIGGEQYF. The whole variable domain, filled in from reference TRBV28 and TRBJ2-7, reads DVKVTQSSRYLVKRTGEKVFLECVQDMDHENMFWYRQDPGLGLRLIYFSYDVKMKEKGDIPEGYSVSREKKERFSLILESASTNQTSMYLCASSRPPIGGEQYFGPGTRLTVT.

The chain employs TRBV19 and TRBJ1-1, with D maybe TRBD1 (6 bases). Looked up from germline, CDR1 is LNHDA and CDR2 is SQIVND (reference sequence). The CDR3 is made up of 14 amino acids. V shed 5 bases and J shed 1 base, with 11 bases lying between them. DNA of the CDR3: TGTGCCAGTAGTTACCCAGGGGCGAACACTGAAGCTTTCTTT. Protein: CASSYPGANTEAFF.

This clone occurred a few times. V usage is TRBV3-1 (or the pseudogene TRBV3-2) and J usage is TRBJ1-2, with TRBD1 as a possible D gene (5 bases). Germline V lookup: CDR1 LGHDT, CDR2 YNNKEL (reference sequence). There are 13 residues in the CDR3. V lost 2 bases, J lost 7 bases, and 11 bases lay in between. CDR3: CASSQPQGSGYTF. In DNA, the CDR3 is TGTGCCAGCAGCCAACCGCAGGGTAGTGGCTACACCTTC.

In its sample, this clone was seen a few times. The chain couples TRBV29-1 to TRBJ1-3; 11 nucleotides align to TRBD1. CDR1 is SQVTM and CDR2 is ANQGSEA in the germline V gene. V gave up 5 bases and J gave up 2 bases; unmatched junction bases: 8. There are 16 residues in the CDR3. The DNA for the CDR3 is TGCAGCGTTCTTACCCTGGGACAGGGGGCTGGAAACACCATATATTTT. Translated: CSVLTLGQGAGNTIYF.

This sequence joins TRBV5-1 and TRBJ2-5, with D tentatively TRBD2 (6 bases). Germline V lookup: CDR1 SGHRS, CDR2 YFSETQ. The CDR3 sequence is 14 residues long. V lost 4 bases, J lost 5 bases, and 15 bases lay in between. The CDR3 DNA reads as TGCGCCAGCAGCCGACAAATCCGGGGGGAGACCCAGTACTTC. Protein sequence: CASSRQIRGETQYF. The full variable domain, its missing parts supplied by reference TRBV5-1 and TRBJ2-5, is KAGVTQTPRYLIKTRGQQVTLSCSPISGHRSVSWYQQTPGQGLQFLFEYFSETQRNKGNFPGRFSGRQFSNSRSEMNVSTLELGDSALYLCASSRQIRGETQYFGPGTRLLVL.

The chain links TRBV6-1 to TRBJ2-2; D ambiguous. Trimming cost V 3 bases and J 1 base, with 9 bases left between them. The germline V gene encodes CDR1 MNHNS and CDR2 SASEGT. The CDR3 loop spans 15 amino acids. CDR3 sequence reads: CASSERPVNTGELFF. The DNA for the CDR3 is TGTGCCAGCAGTGAGAGGCCAGTGAACACCGGGGAGCTGTTTTTT.

J is TRBJ2-1 and V is TRBV24-1; 8 nucleotides line up with TRBD1. Germline assignment: CDR1 KGHDR and CDR2 SFDVKD. Germline trimming cut 9 bases from V and 9 bases from J; bases unmatched to any gene: 9. The CDR3 consists of 13 residues. This chain's CDR3 is CATGGQGGGEQFF. The DNA of the CDR3 is TGTGCCACCGGTGGACAGGGTGGCGGTGAGCAGTTCTTC.

The gene calls are TRBV10-3 and TRBJ2-7, with TRBD2 matching over 8 bases. Germline loops: CDR1 ENHRY, CDR2 SYGVKD. With 4 bases clipped from V and 7 bases from J, the junction kept 3 bases outside the gene matches. The CDR3 runs 12 residues. The CDR3 loop reads CAISGGTREQYF. The CDR3 DNA reads as TGTGCCATCAGTGGGGGGACTAGGGAGCAGTACTTC.

The chain recombines TRBV11-3 with TRBJ2-7, with 10 bases that match TRBD1. The CDR3 length is 15 residues. Looked up from germline, CDR1 is SGHNT and CDR2 is YENEEA. The trim removed 5 bases at V and 12 bases at J, leaving 16 bases unmatched. As DNA, the CDR3 is TGTGCCAGCAGCCTAACCTCTCAGACAGGGGGCCATTTGTACTTC. It encodes CASSLTSQTGGHLYF.

DNA of the CDR3: TGTGCCACCAGACAGGGGGCCTACAATGAGCAGTTCTTC. As protein: CATRQGAYNEQFF. This chain uses TRBV24-1 with TRBJ2-1; 8 bases agree with TRBD1. The CDR3 is 13 residues long. CDR1 and CDR2 (germline): KGHDR, SFDVKD. Losses at the gene ends were 7 bases for V and 2 bases for J; bases not matched to a gene: 0.

This clone was found once. The chain carries TRBV29-1 and TRBJ2-6; 7 bases fit TRBD1. The CDR3 is made up of 17 amino acids. V was pared by 6 bases and J by 2 bases, with 13 bases of the junction left unmatched. Germline CDR1 is SQVTM and CDR2 is ANQGSEA. The DNA for the CDR3 is TGCAGCGTCAGTGGGGGAACAGGGGTGACTGGGGCCAACGTCCTGACTTTC. Residues: CSVSGGTGVTGANVLTF.

For this clone: The junction departs from germline at one end; a sequencing error may be responsible. This rearrangement joins TRBV10-2 to TRBJ1-2, with 12 bases identical to TRBD1. From germline, CDR1 is WSHSY and CDR2 SAAADI. This CDR3 has 18 amino acids. This CDR3 is CASSESRRGTGGAYGYTF. CDR3 DNA: TGCGCCAGCAGTGAATCGAGGAGGGGGACAGGGGGCGCCTATGGTTACACCTTC.